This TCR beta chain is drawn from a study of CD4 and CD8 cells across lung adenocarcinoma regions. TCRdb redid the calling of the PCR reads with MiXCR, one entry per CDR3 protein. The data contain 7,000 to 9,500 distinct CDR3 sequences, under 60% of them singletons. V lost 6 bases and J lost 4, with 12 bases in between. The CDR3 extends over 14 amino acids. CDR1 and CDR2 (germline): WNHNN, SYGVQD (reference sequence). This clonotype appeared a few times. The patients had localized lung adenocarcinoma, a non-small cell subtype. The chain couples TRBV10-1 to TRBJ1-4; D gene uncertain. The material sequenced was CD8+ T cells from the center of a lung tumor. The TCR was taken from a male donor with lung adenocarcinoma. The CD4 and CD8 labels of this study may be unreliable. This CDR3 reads CASSPGGVNEKLFF. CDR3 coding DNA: TGCGCCAGCAGCCCCGGCGGGGTTAATGAAAAACTGTTTTTT.